Given below is one T cell receptor beta chain in context. Antigen unknown. The source of the sample is a study of breast tumors, draining lymph nodes, adjacent tissues. Overall study findings and caveats: Tumor repertoires ranked between lymph nodes and nontumor tissue in diversity, with V and J gene preferences. Luminal-like breast cancer showed significantly greater tumor-nontumor repertoire similarity than basal-like breast cancer did. Data only fit, rather than demonstrated, lymph node origin of most tumor T cells.

Using its own MiXCR run on the multiplex PCR reads, TCRdb lists one record per CDR3 protein. The sample holds approximately 31,000 distinct CDR3 sequences, roughly 63% seen once. V was clipped by 0 bases and J by 5 bases; unmatched bases: 9. The CDR3 has 16 residues. Germline V CDR1 and CDR2: LGHDT, YNNKEL (reference sequence). V gene TRBV3-1 combines with J gene TRBJ2-5; 7 nucleotides match TRBD2. This TCR derives from a female donor with breast cancer. Some clones in this sample may be carry-over from other donors' samples. Source material: breast tumor tissue. DNA of the CDR3: TGTGCCAGCAGCCAAGATCTAGCGGAGCTGGAGGAGACCCAGTACTTC. The encoded protein is CASSQDLAELEETQYF.